This T cell receptor (beta chain) originates from a study of T cell repertoires in cytomegalovirus infection. As for the study in general: Indicated by public TCR beta signatures were CMV infection and matching HLA type. Study-wide results and limits: The study found HLA-C-restricted CMV-specific TCR beta clonotypes dominating the ex vivo response.

In the case of this clonotype: The antigen is not known.

CDR3 length equals 17 residues. Germline CDR1 reads SEHNR; CDR2 reads FQNEAQ (reference sequence). With 2 bases removed from V and 3 bases from J, the gap between germline ends came to 17 bases. TCRdb re-called the reads through MiXCR, storing one row per CDR3 protein. This sample has some 440,000 distinct CDR3 sequences, with about a third found just once. The chain joins TRBV7-9 to TRBJ1-5; D possibly corresponds to TRBD1 (6 bases). The sequenced sample consisted of PBMCs. This receptor was taken from a human donor in good health (CMV status not recorded). Some clones in this sample may be carry-over from other donors' samples. The CDR3 sequence is CASSLFQGLGVNQPQHF. CDR3 in DNA: TGTGCCAGCAGCTTATTTCAGGGGCTGGGAGTCAATCAGCCCCAGCATTTT.